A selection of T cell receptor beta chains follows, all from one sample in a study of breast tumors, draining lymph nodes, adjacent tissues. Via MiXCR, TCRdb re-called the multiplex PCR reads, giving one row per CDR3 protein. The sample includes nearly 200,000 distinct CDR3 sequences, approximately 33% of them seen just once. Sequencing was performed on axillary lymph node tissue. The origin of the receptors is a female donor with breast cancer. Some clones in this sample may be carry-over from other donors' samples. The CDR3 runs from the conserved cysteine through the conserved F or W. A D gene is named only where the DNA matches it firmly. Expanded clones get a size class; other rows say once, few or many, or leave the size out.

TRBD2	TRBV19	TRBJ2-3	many	TGTGCCAGTAGTATGACTAGCGGGGGTACAGATACGCAGTATTTT	CASSMTSGGTDTQYF
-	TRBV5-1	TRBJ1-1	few	TGCGCCAGCAGCTCCGACTGGACGAACACTGAAGCTTTCTTT	CASSSDWTNTEAFF
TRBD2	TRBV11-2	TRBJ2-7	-	TGTGCCGGCAGCTTAAGGCTAGCGGCACTCTACTACGAGCAGTACTTC	CAGSLRLAALYYEQYF
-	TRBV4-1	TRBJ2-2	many	TGCGCCAGCAGCCCCAGGTTAGGGGGCACCGGGGAGCTGTTTTTT	CASSPRLGGTGELFF
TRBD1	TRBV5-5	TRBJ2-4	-	TGTGCCAGCAGTTACGACAGGGTTCATGGCATTCAGTACTTC	CASSYDRVHGIQYF
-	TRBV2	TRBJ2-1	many	TGTGCCAGCGGGACAAATTACAATGAGCAGTTCTTC	CASGTNYNEQFF
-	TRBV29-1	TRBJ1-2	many	TGCAGCGTTCTAGGGGCTGATGGCTACACCTTC	CSVLGADGYTF
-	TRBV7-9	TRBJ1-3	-	TGTGCCAGCAGCTTCGGGAACCTAATCTCTGGAAACACCATATATTTT	CASSFGNLISGNTIYF
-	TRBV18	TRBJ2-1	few	TGTGCCAGCTCACCCTCCGCGGTGCGGTCTGGTGAGCAGTTCTTC	CASSPSAVRSGEQFF
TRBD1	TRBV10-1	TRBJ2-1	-	TGCGCCAGCAGTGAGTCTCCCTCGACAGGGGTTGGGTACAATGAGCAGTTCTTC	CASSESPSTGVGYNEQFF
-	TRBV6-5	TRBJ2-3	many	TGTGCCAGCAGCCCGGGGACATATCTCACAGATACGCAGTATTTT	CASSPGTYLTDTQYF
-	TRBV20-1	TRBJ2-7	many	TGCAGTGCTAGAGACTCAGGGCCCGCAGGGATAGCCTACGAGCAGTACTTC	CSARDSGPAGIAYEQYF
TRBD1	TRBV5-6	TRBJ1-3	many	TGTGCCAGCAGCTTGGCGGGACAGAGATCTGGAAACACCATATATTTT	CASSLAGQRSGNTIYF
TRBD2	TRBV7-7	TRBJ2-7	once	TGTGCTAGAGCCCACACTAGCGGGGGGTACGAGCAGTACTTC	CARAHTSGGYEQYF
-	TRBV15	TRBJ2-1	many	TGTGCCACCAGCCAAAGATCCCACAATGAGCAGTTCTTC	CATSQRSHNEQFF
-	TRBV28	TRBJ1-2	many	TGTGCCAGCAGTTTTGGTCTCGATGGCTACGCCTTC	CASSFGLDGYAF
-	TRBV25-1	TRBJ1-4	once	TGTGCCAGCAGTGAGATAGGCTTATCTGAAAAACTGTTTTTT	CASSEIGLSEKLFF
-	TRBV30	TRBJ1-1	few	TGTGCCTGGAGTGCAGGCCCACGGGAAGCTTTCTTT	CAWSAGPREAFF
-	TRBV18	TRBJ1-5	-	TGTGCCAGCTCGTCCCAGCGGGCCCCTGATCAGCCCCAGCATTTT	CASSSQRAPDQPQHF
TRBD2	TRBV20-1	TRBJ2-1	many	TGCAGTGCCACGAAGTCTAGCGGCCATGAGCAGTTCTTC	CSATKSSGHEQFF
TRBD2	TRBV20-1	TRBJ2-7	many	TGCAGTGCTAGAACCCTAGGACTAGCGGGAGACTACGAGCAGTACTTC	CSARTLGLAGDYEQYF
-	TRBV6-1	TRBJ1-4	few	TGTGCCAGCACGGAAGGGGCCTGGGATGAAAAACTGTTTTTT	CASTEGAWDEKLFF
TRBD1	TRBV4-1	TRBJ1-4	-	TGCGCCAGCAGCCCCGGGACAGGGGATGAAAAACTGTTTTTT	CASSPGTGDEKLFF
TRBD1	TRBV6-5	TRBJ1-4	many	TGTGCCTCCAGGGAGACAGGGCACGAAAAACTGTTTTTT	CASRETGHEKLFF
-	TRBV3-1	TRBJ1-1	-	TGTGCCAGCCGGGGGCCGAACACTGAAGCTTTCTTT	CASRGPNTEAFF
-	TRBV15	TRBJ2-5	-	TGTGCCACCAGCTCAAAACCCTCTAGCGCCATACAAGAGACCCAGTACTTC	CATSSKPSSAIQETQYF
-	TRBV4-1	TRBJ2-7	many	TGCGCCAGCAGCCAAGATCTGGGTTTTTACGAGCAGTACTTC	CASSQDLGFYEQYF
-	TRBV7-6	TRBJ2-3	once	TGTGCCAGCAGCTTCCAGGCTGGGGACACAGATACGCAGTATTTT	CASSFQAGDTDTQYF
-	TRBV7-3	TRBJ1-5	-	TGTGCCAGCAGCCTTCTGGCGGGGGCGTACAATGAGCATTTT	CASSLLAGAYNEHF
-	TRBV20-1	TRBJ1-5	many	TGCAGTGCCACTGCGGGCTTTAGCAATCAGCCCCAGCATTTT	CSATAGFSNQPQHF
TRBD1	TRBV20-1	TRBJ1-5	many	TGCAGTGCTAGCCGAAGGGACAGAAATCAGCCCCAGCATTTT	CSASRRDRNQPQHF
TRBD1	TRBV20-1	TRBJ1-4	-	TGCAGTGCTAGTCAAACAGGGGAATACGCAAAACTGTTTTTT	CSASQTGEYAKLFF
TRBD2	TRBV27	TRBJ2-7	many	TGTGCCAGCAGCTGGACTAGCGGGAGGGCCTACGAGCAGTACTTC	CASSWTSGRAYEQYF
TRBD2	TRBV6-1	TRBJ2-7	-	TGTGCCAGCAGGCAAACTAGCGCCAACTACGAGCAGTACTTC	CASRQTSANYEQYF
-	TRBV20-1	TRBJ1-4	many	TGCAGTGCTTGGGGGGGCAGCATTAATGAAAAACTGTTTTTT	CSAWGGSINEKLFF
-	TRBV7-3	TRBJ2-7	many	TGTGCCAGCACCCGGGCCACTCCGCCCGATTACTTCGGGGAAGCCTACGAGCAGTACTTC	CASTRATPPDYFGEAYEQYF
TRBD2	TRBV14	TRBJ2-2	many	TGTGCCAGCAGCCAAACTAGCGGGAGTTGGACCGGGGAGCTGTTTTTT	CASSQTSGSWTGELFF
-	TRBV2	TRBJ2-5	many	TGTGCCAGCAGTATTACGCCTGATGAGACCCAGTACTTC	CASSITPDETQYF
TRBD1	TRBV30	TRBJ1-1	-	TGTGCCTGGAGCGGACAGGGGATTGGGAACACTGAAGCTTTCTTT	CAWSGQGIGNTEAFF
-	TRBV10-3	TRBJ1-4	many	TGTGCCATCAGCCCACAGGGAACTAATGAAAAACTGTTTTTT	CAISPQGTNEKLFF
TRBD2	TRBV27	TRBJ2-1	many	TGTGCCAGCAGTTGGACTAGCGGGAACAATGAGCAGTTCTTC	CASSWTSGNNEQFF
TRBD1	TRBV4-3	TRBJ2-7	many	TGCGCCAGCAGCCAAGACCGCCCCGGGACAGGGTTCAACGAGCAGTACTTC	CASSQDRPGTGFNEQYF
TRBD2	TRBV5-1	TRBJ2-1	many	TGCGCCAGCCGAGGACTAGCGCTTAACAATGAGCAGTTCTTC	CASRGLALNNEQFF
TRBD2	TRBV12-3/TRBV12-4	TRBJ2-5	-	TGTGCCAGCAGTTTGATGGGAGGGTCAGAGACCCAGTACTTC	CASSLMGGSETQYF
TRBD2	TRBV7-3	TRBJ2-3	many	TGTGCCAGCAGCTTAACGGGACTAGCGACTGATACGCAGTATTTT	CASSLTGLATDTQYF
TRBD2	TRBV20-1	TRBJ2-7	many	TGCAGTGCGATCGCCGGGACTAGCTCCTACGAGCAGTACTTC	CSAIAGTSSYEQYF
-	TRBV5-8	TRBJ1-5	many	TGTGCCAGCAGCCCGGAGGACCTTAGCAATCAGCCCCAGCATTTT	CASSPEDLSNQPQHF
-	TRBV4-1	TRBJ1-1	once	TGCGCCAGCAGCCAAACGGGACTCCCCGGTTCTGAAGCTTTCTTT	CASSQTGLPGSEAFF
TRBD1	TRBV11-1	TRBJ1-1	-	TGTGCCAGCAGCTTATCCCAGGGGGGTACTGAAGCTTTCTTT	CASSLSQGGTEAFF
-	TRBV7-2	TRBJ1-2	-	TGTGCCAGCAGCTTAGATCTGTCGACTCGAAGCTATGGCTACACCTTC	CASSLDLSTRSYGYTF
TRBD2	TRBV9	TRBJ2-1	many	TGTGCCAGCAGCCAAAGCGGGAATAACTACAATGAGCAGTTCTTC	CASSQSGNNYNEQFF
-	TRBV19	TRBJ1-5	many	TGTGCCAGTCGCCGGGACAGCAATCAGCCCCAGCATTTT	CASRRDSNQPQHF
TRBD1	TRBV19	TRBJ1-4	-	TGTGCCAGTAATTTGAGACAGGGTGGCGAAAAACTGTTTTTT	CASNLRQGGEKLFF
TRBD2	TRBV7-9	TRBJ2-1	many	TGTGCCAGCGGGGGAGGGTTCGACAATGAGCAGTTCTTC	CASGGGFDNEQFF
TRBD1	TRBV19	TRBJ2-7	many	TGTGCCAGTAGTGCGCCGGGACAGGGGGCCTACGAGCAGTACTTC	CASSAPGQGAYEQYF
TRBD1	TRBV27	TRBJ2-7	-	TGTGCCAGCAGTCAGGGGGTACGCTACGAGCAGTACTTC	CASSQGVRYEQYF
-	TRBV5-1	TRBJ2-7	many	TGCGCCAGCAGCTTGGGGGGTTCGGCGGGGAAACCCTACGAGCAGTACTTC	CASSLGGSAGKPYEQYF
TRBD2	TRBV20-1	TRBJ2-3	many	TGTAGTGGGGGTAGCGGGAGGTCAGATACGCAGTATTTT	CSGGSGRSDTQYF
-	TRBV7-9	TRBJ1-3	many	TGTGCCAGCAGCTTTTCTGGAAACACCATATATTTT	CASSFSGNTIYF
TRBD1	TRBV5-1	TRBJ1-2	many	TGCGCCAGCAGCTTTGGGACAGGGGGCAGCATCGGCTATGGCTACACCTTC	CASSFGTGGSIGYGYTF